The clone carrying this T cell receptor (beta chain) was recorded at least ten times. Patients aged 18 to 65 had newly diagnosed hyperthyroidism lasting under 2 months. This CDR3 has 13 residues. V shed 5 bases and J shed 1 base, with 8 bases lying between them. From germline, CDR1 is MGHDK and CDR2 SYGVNS. The sample is drawn from a study of T cells in Graves' hyperthyroidism and ophthalmopathy. Amplification yielded TCR beta CDR3 regions, with RNA transcripts as the source. First-round RT-PCR of the TCR CDR3 relied on the HTBI primer set. TCRdb reanalysed the multiplex PCR reads using MiXCR and keeps one entry per CDR3 protein. Counted here are approximately 560,000 distinct CDR3 sequences, around 42% occurring once; the ten biggest clones make up 8.2%.

The sequence derives from a woman aged 18-30 years with Graves' hyperthyroidism. The sequenced material came from peripheral blood or thyroid tissue (not recorded which). The gene calls are TRBV25-1 and TRBJ1-1; D is undetermined. The CDR3 region is CASSRSTNTEAFF. CDR3 DNA sequence: TGTGCCAGCAGTAGGAGTACGAACACTGAAGCTTTCTTT.